This T cell receptor (beta chain) was identified during a study of blood T cell repertoires in COVID-19. Whole-study context: Both acute and convalescent COVID-19 samples were obtained from the United States, Italy and Spain. PBMCs, B-cell-depleted T cells, or T cells were the source of the cDNA or gDNA that made up the material.

CDR1 and CDR2 (germline): LNHNV, YYDKDF (reference sequence). There are 15 residues in the CDR3. J was trimmed by 5 bases and V by 5 bases; bases with no gene match: 4. Only in-frame clones appear in the TCRdb table, and some are missing; sequencing was by immunoSEQ multiplex PCR. Among under 200,000 clones listed, around 77% were seen once. The chain uses TRBV15 and TRBJ1-6; TRBD1 matches 9 bases. The source material was peripheral blood. The TCR sequence derives from a man in his 70s with acute or convalescent COVID-19. The CDR3 nucleotides are TGTGCCACCAGCGGACAGGGGACCAATAATTCACCCCTCCACTTT. Translated, it gives CATSGQGTNNSPLHF.